A single sample is the source of the 16 T cell receptor beta chains below, sequenced in a study of cytomegalovirus exposure and HLA in healthy donors. TCRdb's table, derived via immunoSEQ multiplex PCR, lists solely in-frame clones and lacks some. The sample carries some 83,000 clones, roughly 94% recorded once. Sequenced: PBMCs. These receptors all come from a woman younger than 30 in good health and CMV-seropositive.

This rearrangement joins TRBV12-5 to TRBJ2-5; D may be TRBD1 (5 bases). Trimming cost V 0 bases and J 4 bases, with 27 bases left between them. There are 20 residues in the CDR3. CDR1 is LGHNT and CDR2 is FRNRAP in the germline V gene. The CDR3 is CASGLVPSGSNRRRVETQYF. The CDR3 bases are TGTGCTAGTGGTTTGGTACCCTCGGGTTCGAACAGGCGAAGGGTAGAGACCCAGTACTTC.

The table lists this clone with a count of one. The chain uses TRBV5-8 and TRBJ2-5, with a weak D call TRBD1 (6 bases). CDR3 length: 15 amino acids. V lost 4 bases and J lost 1, with 14 bases in between. Per the germline V gene, CDR1 is SGHTS and CDR2 is YDEGEE. CDR3 sequence reads: CASSRDRTPQETQYF. DNA for the CDR3: TGTGCCAGCAGCCGCGACAGGACACCCCAAGAGACCCAGTACTTC.

This chain uses TRBV6-1 with TRBJ2-5; D may be TRBD2 (7 bases). Germline loops: CDR1 MNHNS, CDR2 SASEGT. Between the trimmed V and J ends, which lost 7 bases and 4 bases, there was a span of 19 bases. This CDR3 comprises 15 residues. The CDR3 loop is CASNKGGGGGETQYF. CDR3 in DNA: TGTGCCAGCAATAAAGGGGGGGGAGGGGGAGAGACCCAGTACTTC.

The gene calls are TRBV11-3 and TRBJ2-7, with a weak D call TRBD1 (5 bases). Germline V gene sequence: CDR1 SGHNT, CDR2 YENEEA. This CDR3 region has 13 residues. V was pared by 5 bases and J by 3 bases, with 11 bases between. DNA of the CDR3: TGTGCCAGCAGCCGACTCCAGGGCTACGAGCAGTACTTC. It specifies CASSRLQGYEQYF.

V gene TRBV7-2 combines with J gene TRBJ2-3, with 9 bases identical to TRBD2. The CDR3 is 15 residues long. After removal of 5 bases from V and 2 bases from J, the junction contained 5 bases not matched to a gene. Germline-derived CDR1 and CDR2 are SGHTA and FQGNSA. In DNA, the CDR3 is TGTGCCAGCAGCAGGAGCGGGAGGAACACAGATACGCAGTATTTT. It yields the protein CASSRSGRNTDTQYF. The full variable domain, with the rest looked up from reference TRBV7-2 and TRBJ2-3, is GAGVSQSPSNKVTEKGKDVELRCDPISGHTALYWYRQSLGQGLEFLIYFQGNSAPDKSGLPSDRFSAERTGGSVSTLTIQRTQQEDSAVYLCASSRSGRNTDTQYFGPGTRLTVL.

This chain joins TRBV5-1 and TRBJ1-1; a possible D gene is TRBD1 (6 bases). V lost 2 bases, J lost 0 bases, and 11 bases lay in between. This CDR3 has 15 residues. Germline CDR1 is SGHRS and CDR2 is YFSETQ. In nucleotides, the CDR3 is TGCGCCAGCAGCTTTAGGACAGCCGTGAACACTGAAGCTTTCTTT. Amino acid sequence: CASSFRTAVNTEAFF.

The rearrangement links TRBV6-5 to TRBJ1-1; D ambiguous. The CDR3 spans 16 residues. The V gene lost 4 bases and the J gene lost 6 bases, with 21 bases spanning the gap. Per germline, CDR1 MNHEY and CDR2 SVGAGI. The CDR3 DNA reads as TGTGCCAGCAGTTTTCAACCCCAGATCGGGGTGGCTGAAGCTTTCTTT. Translating it yields CASSFQPQIGVAEAFF.

This chain uses TRBV7-8 with TRBJ2-1; the D gene is possibly TRBD2 (6 bases). The CDR3 length is 14 residues. Germline V lookup: CDR1 SGHVS, CDR2 FQNEAQ. V was clipped by 7 bases and J by 5 bases, with 15 bases between them. CDR3 in DNA: TGTGCCAGCACCCGGGAGCGGCAAAACAATGAGCAGTTCTTC. This sequence encodes CASTRERQNNEQFF.

The chain uses TRBV18 and TRBJ1-4; TRBD1 agrees at 9 bases. V was clipped by 5 bases and J by 6 bases; unmatched bases: 1. CDR1 is KGHSH and CDR2 is LQKENI in the germline V gene. The CDR3 has 13 residues. CDR3 nucleotide sequence: TGTGCCAGCTCAAGGGACAGGGATGAAAAACTGTTTTTT. Protein: CASSRDRDEKLFF.

This clone has a single count. The V and J genes are TRBV9 and TRBJ2-1, with 9 bases fitting TRBD1. Trimming at V came to 4 bases and at J to 8 bases, leaving 16 bases not matched to a gene. This CDR3 contains 17 residues. CDR1 and CDR2 from the germline V gene are SGDLS and YYNGEE. The CDR3 coding sequence is TGTGCCAGCAGCTTAGTGAGACCCGGGACAGGGCCCTATGAGCAGTTCTTC. Its protein is CASSLVRPGTGPYEQFF.

CDR3 region: CASSYTGTYEQYF. CDR3 in DNA: TGTGCCAGCAGTTACACCGGGACCTACGAGCAGTACTTC. V usage is TRBV28 and J usage is TRBJ2-7; D might be TRBD2 (5 bases). Trimming left V 4 bases short and J 2 bases short, with 9 bases between. In germline, CDR1 is MDHEN, CDR2 SYDVKM. This CDR3 contains 13 residues.

The V and J genes are TRBV2 and TRBJ1-5; no firm D call. The CDR3 runs 13 residues. Germline V gives CDR1 SNHLY, CDR2 FYNNEI. V shed 8 bases and J shed 0 bases, with 8 bases lying between them. In DNA, the CDR3 is TGTGCCAGCCTAGGCAGTAGCAATCAGCCCCAGCATTTT. It specifies CASLGSSNQPQHF.

The chain combines TRBV6-5 with TRBJ1-2; 8 nucleotides match TRBD1. CDR1 is MNHEY, CDR2 SVGAGI, per germline. V shed 0 bases, J shed 4 bases, and the junction held 4 bases outside the gene matches. The CDR3 runs to 15 residues. CDR3: CASSYSDRESYGYTF. The DNA for the CDR3 is TGTGCCAGCAGTTACTCGGACAGGGAGTCCTATGGCTACACCTTC.

The chain carries TRBV7-8 and TRBJ2-7, with D hard to call. The CDR3 is 14 amino acids. V lost 5 bases and J lost 2, with 13 bases in between. Germline values: CDR1 SGHVS, CDR2 FQNEAQ. The DNA of the CDR3 is TGTGCCAGCAGCCCCCGACTCGCCGCCTACGAGCAGTACTTC. The encoded protein is CASSPRLAAYEQYF.

This chain uses TRBV9 with TRBJ1-1; D might be TRBD1 (5 bases). V lost 3 bases and J lost 3, with 18 bases in between. The V gene's germline CDR1 is SGDLS and CDR2 YYNGEE. This CDR3 comprises 16 residues. CDR3 nucleotides: TGTGCCAGCAGCGCCCCCGGGGGTACCCTCCACACTGAAGCTTTCTTT. It codes for CASSAPGGTLHTEAFF. Together with reference TRBV9 and TRBJ1-1, the CDR3 gives the full variable domain: DSGVTQTPKHLITATGQRVTLRCSPRSGDLSVYWYQQSLDQGLQFLIQYYNGEERAKGNILERFSAQQFPDLHSELNLSSLELGDSALYFCASSAPGGTLHTEAFFGQGTRLTVV.

J is TRBJ2-7 and V is TRBV10-3, with 10 bases that match TRBD1. V gave up 11 bases and J gave up 3 bases; unmatched junction bases: 4. Germline values: CDR1 ENHRY, CDR2 SYGVKD. CDR3 length: 12 residues. The CDR3 protein is CASGTGDYEQYF. CDR3 in DNA: TGTGCCTCCGGGACAGGGGACTACGAGCAGTACTTC.